This T cell receptor beta chain was profiled in a study of shared clonotypes between healthy human individuals. On the study more broadly: CD8 memory received one plate per donor, CD8 naive two, CD4 memory three and CD4 naive three.

V shed 5 bases and J shed 8 bases, with 24 bases lying between them. Looked up from germline, CDR1 is LNHNV and CDR2 is YYDKDF (reference sequence). There are 17 residues in the CDR3. Using around 180 ng DNA, some 30,000 T cell genomes, the sorted-subset replicate PCRs were run. Some clones are missing from TCRdb's copy, which holds only in-frame ones; the method was immunoSEQ multiplex PCR. In the table there are roughly 2.6 million clones, approximately 94% of which are singletons. There were only Caucasian adults among the donors, and all lived in Nashville, Tennessee. Sequenced: naive CD4+ T cells sorted from blood. Regarding subset: CD45RA+ positively selected. The source is a young man in good health. The chain uses TRBV15 and TRBJ1-4, with a tentative D call TRBD1 (5 bases). This CDR3 is CATSPERRGKVGEKLFF. The DNA for the CDR3 is TGTGCCACCAGCCCCGAGCGGCGGGGGAAAGTCGGCGAAAAACTGTTTTTT.